This T cell receptor beta chain was profiled in a study of CD8 T cells in Susac syndrome. Across the study: When blood was collected, patients with Susac syndrome were therapy-naive, were taking corticosteroids, or were receiving intravenous immunoglobulin alone.

The V end lost 2 bases, the J end lost 4 bases, and 9 bases lay between the germline ends. Per germline, CDR1 MNHEY and CDR2 SVGAGI. The CDR3 totals 13 residues. The authors negatively isolated CD8+ and CD4+ T cells and FACS-enriched TEMRA cells. With random hexamers, 0.5 to 1 ug RNA was reverse transcribed. Via MiXCR, TCRdb re-called the immunoSEQ multiplex PCR reads, giving one row per CDR3 protein. Of 200,000 to 300,000 distinct CDR3 sequences listed, about 96% are singletons. The chain links TRBV6-5 to TRBJ2-7; the D gene is possibly TRBD2 (5 bases). Sequencing was performed on CD4+ T cells from PBMCs. The source of this sequence is a human donor with Susac syndrome. The DNA of the CDR3 is TGTGCCAGCAGTTACGCCTCGGGATACGAGCAGTACTTC. Its translation is CASSYASGYEQYF.